This record looks at one TCR beta chain sequence and its context. What it binds is unknown. The entry originates in a study of vaccination effects on CD4 cells after COVID-19. Findings and caveats of the study: Both infection-induced and vaccine-induced clones contracted markedly at late post-vaccination timepoints.

Method: immunoSEQ multiplex PCR; TCRdb's copy keeps in-frame clones and lacks some. Among about 21,000 clones listed, around 70% were seen once. ViraFEST expansion of antigen-specific CD4+ T cells with viral peptide pools preceded sequencing. Researchers isolated CD4+ T cells once approximately eleven days of culture had elapsed. No vaccinee had earlier SARS-CoV-2 infection, and nucleocapsid antibodies were negative. Fresh IL-2-containing medium replaced half the medium on days 3 and 7. Germline CDR1 is LGHDT and CDR2 is YNNKEL (reference sequence). V was clipped by 4 bases and J by 5 bases; unmatched bases: 10. The CDR3 is made up of 16 amino acids.

This receptor was obtained from a human donor who received a COVID-19 vaccine. The V and J genes are TRBV3-1 (or the pseudogene TRBV3-2) and TRBJ1-1; 10 bases agree with TRBD1. This specimen was CD4+ T cells from PBMCs cultured with HCoV-NL63 spike peptides, taken before COVID-19 vaccination. In DNA form, the CDR3 reads TGTGCCAGCAGCCTCAGGACAGGGGGGCGGTGGACTGAAGCTTTCTTT. It yields the protein CASSLRTGGRWTEAFF.